This paragraph reports one T cell receptor (beta chain). The sample comes from a study of blood T cell repertoires in COVID-19. Study as a whole: The United States, Italy and Spain were the sources of the acute and convalescent COVID-19 samples. PBMCs, B-cell-depleted T cells, or T cells were the source of the cDNA or gDNA that made up the material.

Trimming left V 0 bases short and J 8 bases short, with 13 bases between. The CDR3 spans 14 residues. The germline V gene has CDR1 GTSNPN and CDR2 SVGIG (reference sequence). Original processing methods: Reference gene primer amplification gave estimated nucleated cell counts. Sequenced by immunoSEQ multiplex PCR; TCRdb stores in-frame clones only, minus some. The DNA was the basis for D and trimming; V, J and clone size are from that table. The sample records 200,000 to 250,000 clones, roughly four fifths being singletons. The sample taken for sequencing was peripheral blood. The chain links TRBV30 to TRBJ1-4, with D perhaps matching TRBD1 (6 bases). The TCR was taken from a young woman with acute or convalescent COVID-19. CDR3 nucleotide sequence: TGTGCCTGGAGTGTATTGGGGGCACGGGAAAAACTGTTTTTT. This sequence encodes CAWSVLGAREKLFF.